These 14 T cell receptor beta chains share one sample of origin, sequenced in a study of cytomegalovirus exposure and HLA in healthy donors (dated by TCRdb to the late 2010s). The library came from the immunoSEQ multiplex PCR assay. TCRdb stores this immuneACCESS table with in-frame sequences only. Part of the clones is absent; in the studies checked, under half of the shortfall reflects unresolved V genes, and no reason is known for the rest. The sample table lists about 110,000 clones, 89% of them with a count of one. The top ten constitute 1.5% to 2% of the sample. The sequenced material came from PBMCs. The receptors stem from a woman between 18 and 30 years old in good health and CMV-seronegative.

The chain recombines TRBV29-1 with TRBJ1-5; perhaps TRBD1 as D (6 bases). V lost 4 bases and J lost 5, with 9 bases in between. CDR1 SQVTM and CDR2 ANQGSEA come from the germline V gene. The CDR3 is 12 amino acids. The CDR3 nucleotides read TGCAGCGTTGGGGAGGGGGATCAGCCCCAGCATTTT. It encodes CSVGEGDQPQHF.

CDR3 nucleotide sequence: TGTGCCAGCAGTTTATGGTCACTACATAACAATGAGCAGTTCTTC. It is translated as CASSLWSLHNNEQFF. This sequence joins TRBV28 and TRBJ2-1, with D hard to call. The ends were cut back, 0 bases at V and 5 bases at J, with 11 bases in the middle. CDR1 and CDR2 (germline): MDHEN, SYDVKM. There are 15 residues in the CDR3.

This sequence joins TRBV27 and TRBJ2-7; TRBD1 is a possible D gene (5 bases). V was pared by 4 bases and J by 0 bases, with 13 bases between. From germline, CDR1 is MNHEY and CDR2 SMNVEV (reference sequence). The CDR3 has 15 amino acids. The DNA for the CDR3 is TGTGCCAGCAGTTCCCCGACAGCGAGCTCCTACGAGCAGTACTTC. It yields the protein CASSSPTASSYEQYF.

The chain couples TRBV29-1 to TRBJ1-3; D uncertain. The CDR3 consists of 14 residues. Trimming removed 7 bases at V and 0 bases at J, with 13 bases between. CDR1 is SQVTM, CDR2 ANQGSEA, per germline. CDR3 residues: CSGETRHSGNTIYF. Here the CDR3 DNA reads TGCAGCGGAGAGACTAGACACTCTGGAAACACCATATATTTT.

This chain uses TRBV27 with TRBJ2-7; D may be TRBD1 (7 bases). Trimming took 5 bases from V and 4 from J, leaving 15 bases between them. Germline V gene sequence: CDR1 MNHEY, CDR2 SMNVEV (reference sequence). CDR3 size: 14 residues. Here the CDR3 DNA reads TGTGCCAGCAGTCACCGCGGGACAGCGTACGAGCAGTACTTC. Translating gives CASSHRGTAYEQYF.

This chain links TRBV7-6 with TRBJ2-5; a weak D match, TRBD2 (5 bases). The CDR3 loop spans 15 amino acids. V lost 5 bases and J 7 bases, leaving 20 bases between the germline ends. Germline values: CDR1 SGHVS, CDR2 FNYEAQ. The CDR3 coding sequence is TGTGCCAGCAGCCCAGACGGAGGAATTCGGGGGACCCAGTACTTC. Its translation is CASSPDGGIRGTQYF.

This chain joins TRBV2 and TRBJ2-5; 12 positions agree with TRBD1. The germline CDR1 and CDR2 sequences are SNHLY and FYNNEI. After removal of 5 bases from V and 4 bases from J, the junction contained 5 bases not matched to a gene. The CDR3 has 15 residues. This chain's CDR3 is CASSPGTGGSETQYF. The CDR3 nucleotides are TGTGCCAGCAGTCCCGGGACAGGGGGCTCAGAGACCCAGTACTTC. The whole variable domain, filled in from reference TRBV2 and TRBJ2-5, reads EPEVTQTPSHQVTQMGQEVILRCVPISNHLYFYWYRQILGQKVEFLVSFYNNEISEKSEIFDDQFSVERPDGSNFTLKIRSTKLEDSAMYFCASSPGTGGSETQYFGPGTRLLVL.

The gene calls are TRBV11-3 and TRBJ2-3, with 7 bases that match TRBD1. Germline lookup yields CDR1 SGHNT and CDR2 YENEEA. The CDR3 runs to 15 residues. J was trimmed by 5 bases and V by 1 base; bases with no gene match: 6. This chain's CDR3 is CASSLGTGAGDTQYF. The CDR3 nucleotides read TGTGCCAGCAGCTTAGGAACAGGGGCCGGAGATACGCAGTATTTT.

The chain couples TRBV30 to TRBJ2-7; TRBD1 matches 7 bases. Germline values: CDR1 GTSNPN, CDR2 SVGIG (reference sequence). Unmatched junction bases numbered 4, after V lost 8 bases and J lost 0 bases. The CDR3 has 12 amino acids. As DNA, the CDR3 is TGTGCCGGAAGACAGGGCTCCTACGAGCAGTACTTC. Protein: CAGRQGSYEQYF.

The gene calls are TRBV27 and TRBJ2-4, with D tentatively TRBD2 (6 bases). Germline CDR1 reads MNHEY; CDR2 reads SMNVEV (reference sequence). The CDR3 is made up of 15 amino acids. With 0 bases removed from V and 8 bases from J, the gap between germline ends came to 14 bases. CDR3 sequence reads: CASSLSAPWGDIQYF. CDR3 DNA: TGTGCCAGCAGTTTATCGGCCCCCTGGGGGGACATTCAGTACTTC.

This clone has only a few counts. V and J are TRBV9 and TRBJ1-2; no reliable D call. Trimming removed 5 bases at V and 0 bases at J, with 8 bases between. The CDR3 totals 13 residues. Germline values: CDR1 SGDLS, CDR2 YYNGEE. For the CDR3, the DNA is TGTGCCAGCAGGGCAGAAGCTAACTATGGCTACACCTTC. Protein sequence: CASRAEANYGYTF.

The chain combines TRBV29-1 with TRBJ2-5; TRBD1 aligns across 11 bases. The CDR3 is 14 residues long. V was clipped by 7 bases and J by 5 bases; unmatched bases: 9. Germline assignment: CDR1 SQVTM and CDR2 ANQGSEA. The CDR3 DNA follows: TGCAGCGCCCTCGGGACAGGGGGGACGGAGACCCAGTACTTC. Translated, it gives CSALGTGGTETQYF.

CDR3 loop: CACRTRTGTSYEQYF. The CDR3 region has the DNA TGTGCCTGCAGAACCCGGACAGGGACCAGCTACGAGCAGTACTTC. This chain joins TRBV30 and TRBJ2-7, with 8 bases that match TRBD1. The germline CDR1 and CDR2 sequences are GTSNPN and SVGIG (reference sequence). The CDR3 sequence is 15 residues long. V trimming: 6 bases; J trimming: 3 bases; junction bases outside the gene matches: 13.

The chain couples TRBV7-9 to TRBJ2-3, with 7 bases lining up with TRBD1. The V gene end was trimmed by 5 bases and the J gene end by 0 bases; junction bases not matched to a gene: 5. There are 15 residues in the CDR3. Per germline, CDR1 SEHNR and CDR2 FQNEAQ (reference sequence). As DNA, the CDR3 is TGTGCCAGCAGCCAGGGACAGTTAAGCACAGATACGCAGTATTTT. Protein: CASSQGQLSTDTQYF.